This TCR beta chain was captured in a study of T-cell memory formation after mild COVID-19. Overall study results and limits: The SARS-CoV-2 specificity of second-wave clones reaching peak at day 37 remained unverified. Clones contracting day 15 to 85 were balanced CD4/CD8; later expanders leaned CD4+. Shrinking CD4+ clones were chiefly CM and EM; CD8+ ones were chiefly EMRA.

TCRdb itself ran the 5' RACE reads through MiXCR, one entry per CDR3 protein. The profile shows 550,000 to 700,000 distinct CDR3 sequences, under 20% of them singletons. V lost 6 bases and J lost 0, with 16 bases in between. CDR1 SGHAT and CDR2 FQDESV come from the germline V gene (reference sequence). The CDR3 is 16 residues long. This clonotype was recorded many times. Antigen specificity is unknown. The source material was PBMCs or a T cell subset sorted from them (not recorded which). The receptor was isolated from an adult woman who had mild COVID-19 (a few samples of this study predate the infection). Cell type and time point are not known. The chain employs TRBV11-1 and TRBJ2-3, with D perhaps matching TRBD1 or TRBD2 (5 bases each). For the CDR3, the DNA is TGTGCCAGCAGGCCAATGGGGGAACGAAGCACAGATACGCAGTATTTT. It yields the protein CASRPMGERSTDTQYF.